One sample yielded the 28 T cell receptor beta chains listed below, sequenced in a study of T cells in Graves' hyperthyroidism and ophthalmopathy. What was amplified from RNA transcripts were TCR beta CDR3 regions. When the TCR CDR3 underwent first-round RT-PCR, the HTBI primer set was used. TCRdb itself ran the multiplex PCR reads through MiXCR, one entry per CDR3 protein. Of a few hundred thousand distinct CDR3 sequences listed, 35% to 55% were seen once; the top ten hold roughly 19%. Sample: peripheral blood or thyroid tissue (not recorded which). These receptors all come from an adult woman with Graves' disease, either hyperthyroidism or ophthalmopathy (not recorded which).

This clonotype was counted ten times or more. The CDR3 region is CASSLGMTGLGTEAFF. The DNA for the CDR3 is TGCGCCAGCAGCTTGGGCATGACGGGACTAGGGACTGAAGCTTTCTTT. The rearrangement links TRBV5-1 to TRBJ1-1; a possible D gene is TRBD1 (5 bases). Looked up from germline, CDR1 is SGHRS and CDR2 is YFSETQ. The V end was cut by 0 bases, the J end by 5 bases, with 17 bases between. The CDR3 spans 16 residues.

The genes are TRBV10-3 and TRBJ1-5; D unclear. Between the trimmed V and J ends, which lost 4 bases and 4 bases, there was a span of 8 bases. CDR3 length: 13 amino acids. CDR1 is ENHRY and CDR2 is SYGVKD in the germline V gene. The CDR3: CAISGVGNQPQHF. CDR3 bases: TGTGCCATCAGTGGGGTTGGGAATCAGCCCCAGCATTTT.

The chain joins TRBV2 to TRBJ2-7; D unresolved. Trimming left V 7 bases short and J 2 bases short, with 9 bases between. The CDR3 consists of 12 residues. Germline CDR1 reads SNHLY; CDR2 reads FYNNEI. Written as DNA, the CDR3 is TGTGCCAGCAACTCAGAAACCTACGAGCAGTACTTC. Its translation: CASNSETYEQYF.

This clonotype was observed a handful of times. This chain links TRBV30 with TRBJ1-1; D gene uncertain. V was pared by 2 bases and J by 1 base, with 5 bases between. The germline CDR1 and CDR2 sequences are GTSNPN and SVGIG (reference sequence). This CDR3 comprises 12 residues. The CDR3 reads CAWSRSNTEAFF. DNA for the CDR3: TGTGCCTGGAGTCGGTCGAACACTGAAGCTTTCTTT.

The sample holds many counts of this clonotype. The V and J genes are TRBV20-1 and TRBJ1-5; TRBD1 agrees at 9 bases. V was pared by 4 bases and J by 7 bases, with 8 bases of the junction left unmatched. In germline, CDR1 is DFQATT, CDR2 SNEGSKA (reference sequence). This CDR3 spans 14 amino acids. CDR3 nucleotides: TGCAGTGCTACCCTAAGGACAGGGGAACAGCCCCAGCATTTT. It yields the protein CSATLRTGEQPQHF.

Many counts were recorded for this clonotype. The chain uses TRBV29-1 and TRBJ1-1; D gene ambiguous. The ends were cut back, 6 bases at V and 0 bases at J, with 17 bases in the middle. Germline V lookup: CDR1 SQVTM, CDR2 ANQGSEA. CDR3 length: 15 amino acids. CDR3 coding DNA: TGCAGCGTCGACCCCAAGGGCAGGCTGAACACTGAAGCTTTCTTT. It is translated as CSVDPKGRLNTEAFF.

Worth noting for this clonotype: A read error is possible here, since a much larger clone lies one base away. Because the CDR3 is missing its conserved closing phenylalanine or tryptophan, this is likely a read error. The chain couples TRBV30 to TRBJ1-1, with D maybe TRBD1 (5 bases). V was cut by 1 base and J by 7 bases, with 10 bases left in between. Germline CDR1 reads GTSNPN; CDR2 reads SVGIG (reference sequence). There are 12 residues in the CDR3. DNA of the CDR3: TGTGCCTGGAGTGCCGGCGACAGTGAAGCTTTCCTT. Translating it yields CAWSAGDSEAFL.

This clonotype came up a few times. The rearrangement uses TRBV12-3 or TRBV12-4 and TRBJ1-1; 9 positions agree with TRBD1. V lost 5 bases to trimming and J lost 4 bases; unmatched junction nucleotides: 8. The CDR3 length is 15 residues. As DNA, the CDR3 is TGTGCCAGCAGTCCAACGGACAGGGGAGGCACTGAAGCTTTCTTT. Protein product: CASSPTDRGGTEAFF.

This clonotype was seen many times. The chain combines TRBV5-1 with TRBJ2-7; the match to TRBD1 covers 10 bases. The CDR3 spans 14 residues. The ends lost 4 bases at V and 6 bases at J; junction bases unmatched: 7. Germline V gene data show CDR1 as SGHRS and CDR2 as YFSETQ. CDR3 region: CASSRGDRGGEQYF. The CDR3 bases are TGCGCCAGCAGCCGAGGGGACAGGGGAGGCGAGCAGTACTTC.

This clonotype occurred many times. This chain links TRBV5-1 with TRBJ1-1, with TRBD1 as a possible D gene (5 bases). CDR3 size: 15 residues. Trimming took 0 bases from V and 4 from J, leaving 13 bases between them. Per germline, CDR1 SGHRS and CDR2 YFSETQ. The DNA for the CDR3 is TGCGCCAGCAGCTTGGCCCAGGGTCGGGGCACTGAAGCTTTCTTT. Translation: CASSLAQGRGTEAFF.

The J gene is TRBJ1-2, the V gene TRBV3-1; D gene uncertain. The CDR3 runs to 16 residues. Per the germline V gene, CDR1 is LGHDT and CDR2 is YNNKEL (reference sequence). The V gene lost 0 bases and the J gene lost 4 bases, with 15 bases spanning the gap. CDR3 amino acids: CASSQEVPDPAYGYTF. The CDR3 bases are TGTGCCAGCAGCCAAGAGGTTCCGGACCCAGCCTATGGCTACACCTTC.

Points on this clonotype: Just one base apart from a much larger clone, this may be a read error. V and J are TRBV6-2 or TRBV6-3 and TRBJ2-2, with D hard to call. Germline assignment: CDR1 MNHEY and CDR2 SVGEGT. V was trimmed by 10 bases and J by 5 bases, leaving 17 bases between them. This CDR3 comprises 14 residues. The DNA of the CDR3 is TGTGCCACCCGCCATGGACCCGAAACCGGGGAGCTGTTTTTT. Its translation: CATRHGPETGELFF.

This clonotype was seen more than once but under ten times. The chain uses TRBV9 and TRBJ1-4, with D maybe TRBD1 (5 bases). Germline V gene data show CDR1 as SGDLS and CDR2 as YYNGEE. This CDR3 is built from 15 residues. Deletions cut 5 bases from V and 6 bases from J, with 17 bases between. In DNA, the CDR3 is TGTGCCAGCAGGACCGAAGGACGGGACGATGAAAAACTGTTTTTT. It yields the protein CASRTEGRDDEKLFF.

This clonotype was detected ten times or more. The rearrangement uses TRBV7-9 and TRBJ1-1; 9 bases match TRBD1. In germline, CDR1 is SEHNR, CDR2 FQNEAQ (reference sequence). Trimming cost V 7 bases and J 6 bases; bases outside gene matches: 3. There are 12 residues in the CDR3. CDR3 DNA: TGTGCCAGCATGGGACAGGGATCTGAAGCTTTCTTT. Amino acids: CASMGQGSEAFF.

A note on this clonotype: It is likely a read error, because the conserved phenylalanine at the end of the CDR3 is missing. The limits of the CDR3 on the DNA are not certain, so only TCRdb's listed CDR3 is given. CDR3 sequence: CATRQGHGYTFGS. The chain couples TRBV15 to TRBJ2-5; TRBD1, the D gene given by the table, was not confirmed from the DNA. The germline V gene encodes CDR1 LNHNV and CDR2 YYDKDF (reference sequence). The CDR3 is 13 amino acids in total, end residues counted.

This clonotype was seen only once. This chain uses TRBV6-1 with TRBJ2-5; 9 bases agree with TRBD2. Germline loops: CDR1 MNHNS, CDR2 SASEGT. V was clipped by 6 bases and J by 5 bases; unmatched bases: 16. The CDR3 spans 17 residues. Here the CDR3 DNA reads TGTGCCAGCAGAACAAGACTGGCGGGAGGGACCGGGGAGACCCAGTACTTC. Protein: CASRTRLAGGTGETQYF.

The chain joins TRBV2 to TRBJ2-7; D call uncertain. This CDR3 has 15 residues. The V and J ends lost 2 bases and 6 bases respectively, with 17 bases between them. Germline-derived CDR1 and CDR2 are SNHLY and FYNNEI. Written as DNA, the CDR3 is TGTGCCAGCAGTGAACCATCCACATCCCGTGGCGAGCAGTACTTC. Its protein product is CASSEPSTSRGEQYF.

This clonotype appeared many times. This chain links TRBV5-1 with TRBJ1-2, with D maybe TRBD1 (5 bases). The CDR3 runs to 15 residues. Trimming cost V 0 bases and J 0 bases, with 9 bases left between them. Germline CDR1 is SGHRS and CDR2 is YFSETQ. CDR3 region: CASSLAGDTNYGYTF. CDR3 sequence (DNA): TGCGCCAGCAGCTTGGCGGGGGATACTAACTATGGCTACACCTTC.

The table lists this clonotype with many counts. The rearrangement uses TRBV10-1 and TRBJ2-2; 8 bases are a match to TRBD2. V dropped 5 bases and J dropped 0; count of bases not matched to a gene: 2. CDR3 length: 15 amino acids. CDR1 WNHNN and CDR2 SYGVQD come from the germline V gene (reference sequence). The CDR3 DNA reads TGCGCCAGCAGTCCTAGCGGGTCGAACACCGGGGAGCTGTTTTTT. Translation: CASSPSGSNTGELFF.

This clonotype came up many times. This sequence joins TRBV5-1 and TRBJ1-1, with D possibly TRBD1 on 5 matching bases. The CDR3 is 14 residues long. The germline V and J ends were trimmed by 0 bases and 7 bases, with 13 bases remaining between them. CDR1 and CDR2 from the germline V gene are SGHRS and YFSETQ. In nucleotides, the CDR3 is TGCGCCAGCAGCTTGGATTCAGGGTCAGATGAAGCTTTCTTT. Translated: CASSLDSGSDEAFF.

This clonotype was detected many times. V gene TRBV12-3 or TRBV12-4 combines with J gene TRBJ1-1; TRBD1 aligns across 7 bases. V dropped 6 bases and J dropped 1; count of bases not matched to a gene: 2. The CDR3 contains 13 residues. CDR3: CASRGQTNTEAFF. The CDR3, as DNA: TGTGCCAGCAGGGGACAGACGAACACTGAAGCTTTCTTT.

This clonotype was seen just once. J is TRBJ1-4 and V is TRBV18; unclear D gene. This CDR3 region has 13 residues. Germline CDR1 and CDR2: KGHSH and LQKENI. Trimming took 8 bases from V and 7 from J, leaving 14 bases between them. Written as DNA, the CDR3 is TGTGCCAGCCGGGGAGGGAACCTTGAAAAACTGTTTTTT. This gives the protein CASRGGNLEKLFF.

This clonotype was recorded many times. CDR3: CASTETQYF. The DNA for the CDR3 is TGTGCCAGCACTGAGACCCAGTACTTC. This sequence joins TRBV5-8 and TRBJ2-5, with D unresolved. With 6 bases removed from V and 5 bases from J, the gap between germline ends came to 2 bases. The CDR3 consists of 9 residues. CDR1 is SGHTS, CDR2 YDEGEE, per germline.

This clonotype was seen ten or more times. This sequence joins TRBV27 and TRBJ1-1; the D gene is possibly TRBD1 (5 bases). V shed 7 bases and J shed 1 base, with 10 bases lying between them. This CDR3 spans 13 amino acids. Germline assignment: CDR1 MNHEY and CDR2 SMNVEV (reference sequence). CDR3 region: CASNGGANTEAFF. The CDR3 region has the DNA TGTGCCAGCAACGGGGGAGCGAACACTGAAGCTTTCTTT.

The CDR3 DNA is TGCGCCAGCAGCCAACCTAAGGGACAGGGGGCTAGGTATAGCAATCAGCCCCAGCATTTT. Its protein product is CASSQPKGQGARYSNQPQHF. J is TRBJ1-5 and V is TRBV4-1; 12 nucleotides agree with TRBD1. Germline CDR1 and CDR2: MGHRA and YSYEKL. The trim removed 2 bases at V and 0 bases at J, leaving 11 bases unmatched. The CDR3 runs 20 residues.

This clonotype was counted at least ten times. The gene calls are TRBV7-3 and TRBJ2-5; 11 positions agree with TRBD2. The germline CDR1 and CDR2 sequences are SGHTA and FQGTGA. V shed 2 bases, J shed 5 bases, and the junction held 19 bases outside the gene matches. This CDR3 is 20 amino acids long. The CDR3 DNA reads as TGTGCCAGCAGCTTAGAGAGGCCGGGACTAGCGGACGCCAAAAGGGAGACCCAGTACTTC. This sequence encodes CASSLERPGLADAKRETQYF.

The genes are TRBV10-3 and TRBJ2-1; D could derive from TRBD1 or TRBD2 (5 bases each). Trimming removed 0 bases from V and 12 bases from J, with 15 bases in between. Looked up from germline, CDR1 is ENHRY and CDR2 is SYGVKD. The CDR3 runs 14 residues. The CDR3 region has the DNA TGTGCCATCAGTGAGTCCTCGGGAAGGGGCAGGCAGTTCTTC. Encoded protein: CAISESSGRGRQFF.

At least ten counts were recorded for this clonotype. The genes are TRBV5-8 and TRBJ1-1; TRBD1 might be the D (5 bases). The CDR3 consists of 13 residues. V lost 4 bases, J lost 5 bases, and 12 bases lay in between. In germline, CDR1 is SGHTS, CDR2 YDEGEE. The CDR3: CASSEGPATEAFF. The CDR3 DNA follows: TGTGCCAGCAGCGAGGGGCCTGCGACTGAAGCTTTCTTT.